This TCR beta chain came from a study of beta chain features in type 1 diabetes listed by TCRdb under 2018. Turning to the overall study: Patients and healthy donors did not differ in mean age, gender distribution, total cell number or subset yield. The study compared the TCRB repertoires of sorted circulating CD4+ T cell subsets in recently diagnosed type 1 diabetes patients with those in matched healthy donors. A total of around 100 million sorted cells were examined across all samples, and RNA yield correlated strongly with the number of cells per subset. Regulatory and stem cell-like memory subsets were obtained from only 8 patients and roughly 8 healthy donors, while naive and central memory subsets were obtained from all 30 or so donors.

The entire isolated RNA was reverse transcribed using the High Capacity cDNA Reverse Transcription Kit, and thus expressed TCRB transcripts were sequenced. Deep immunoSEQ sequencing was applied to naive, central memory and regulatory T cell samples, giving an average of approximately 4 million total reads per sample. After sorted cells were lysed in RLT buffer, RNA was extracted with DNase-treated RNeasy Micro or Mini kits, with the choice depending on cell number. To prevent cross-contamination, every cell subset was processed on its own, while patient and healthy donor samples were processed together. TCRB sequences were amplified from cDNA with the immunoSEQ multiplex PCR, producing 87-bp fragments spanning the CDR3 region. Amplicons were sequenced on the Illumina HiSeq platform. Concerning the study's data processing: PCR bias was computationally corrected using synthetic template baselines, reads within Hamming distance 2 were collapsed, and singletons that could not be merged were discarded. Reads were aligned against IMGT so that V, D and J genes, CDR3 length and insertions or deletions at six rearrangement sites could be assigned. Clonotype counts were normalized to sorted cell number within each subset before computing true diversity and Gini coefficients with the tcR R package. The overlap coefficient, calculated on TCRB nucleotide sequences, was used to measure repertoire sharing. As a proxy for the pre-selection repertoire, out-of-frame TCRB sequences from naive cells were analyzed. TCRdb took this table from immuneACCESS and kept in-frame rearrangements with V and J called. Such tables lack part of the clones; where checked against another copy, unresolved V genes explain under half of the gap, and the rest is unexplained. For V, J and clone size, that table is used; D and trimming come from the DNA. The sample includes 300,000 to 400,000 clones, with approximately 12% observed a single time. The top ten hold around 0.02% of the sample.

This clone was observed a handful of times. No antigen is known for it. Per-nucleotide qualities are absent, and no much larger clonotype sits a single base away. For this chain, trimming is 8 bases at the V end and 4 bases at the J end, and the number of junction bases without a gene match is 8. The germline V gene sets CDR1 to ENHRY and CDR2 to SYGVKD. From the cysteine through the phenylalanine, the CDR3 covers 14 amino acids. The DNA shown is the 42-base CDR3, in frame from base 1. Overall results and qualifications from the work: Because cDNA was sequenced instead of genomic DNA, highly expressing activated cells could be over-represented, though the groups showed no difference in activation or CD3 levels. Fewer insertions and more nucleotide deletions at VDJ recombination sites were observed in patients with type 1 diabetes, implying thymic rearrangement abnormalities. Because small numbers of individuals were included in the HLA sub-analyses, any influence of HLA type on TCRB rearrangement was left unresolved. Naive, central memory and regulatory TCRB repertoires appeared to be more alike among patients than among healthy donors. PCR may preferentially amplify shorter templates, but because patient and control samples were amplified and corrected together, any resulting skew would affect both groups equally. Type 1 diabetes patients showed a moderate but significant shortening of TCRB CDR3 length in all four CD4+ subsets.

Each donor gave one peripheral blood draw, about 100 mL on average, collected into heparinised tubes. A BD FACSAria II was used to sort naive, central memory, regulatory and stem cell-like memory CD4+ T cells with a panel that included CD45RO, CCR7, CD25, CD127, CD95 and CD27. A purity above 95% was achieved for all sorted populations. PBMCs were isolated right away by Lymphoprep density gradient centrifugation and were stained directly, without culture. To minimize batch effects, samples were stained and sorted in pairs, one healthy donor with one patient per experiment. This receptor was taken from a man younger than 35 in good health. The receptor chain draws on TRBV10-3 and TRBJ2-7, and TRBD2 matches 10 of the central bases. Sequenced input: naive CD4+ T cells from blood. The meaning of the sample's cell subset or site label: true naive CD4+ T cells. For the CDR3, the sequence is CAIGRAGGDYEQYF. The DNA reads TGTGCCATCGGACGAGCGGGAGGGGATTACGAGCAGTACTTC.